Presented here are 23 T cell receptor beta chains from one specimen sequenced in a study of cytomegalovirus exposure and HLA in healthy donors. 60 Vbeta and 13 Jbeta primers were used in PCR. The data were produced by immunoSEQ multiplex PCR, yet TCRdb's version contains in-frame clones alone and is incomplete. This sample yields 80,000 or so clones, of which over 70% are seen a single time; 5.5% to 8.5% belongs to the top ten. Source material: PBMCs. All receptors come from a woman between 40 and 55 years old in good health and CMV-seronegative.

In this sample, this clone turned up a few times. The V gene is TRBV9, the J gene TRBJ2-5, with TRBD2 identical over 10 bases. CDR1 is SGDLS and CDR2 is YYNGEE in the germline V gene. V trimming: 2 bases; J trimming: 6 bases; junction bases outside the gene matches: 7. CDR3 length: 15 amino acids. CDR3 coding DNA: TGTGCCAGCAGCGTCATAGCGGGAGGCCTACAGACCCAGTACTTC. Translating gives CASSVIAGGLQTQYF.

CDR3 in DNA: TGCAGTGCTAGAGCCCCGAGGGAGCAGTTCTTC. It encodes CSARAPREQFF. The chain couples TRBV20-1 to TRBJ2-1; D remains ambiguous. Germline V gives CDR1 DFQATT, CDR2 SNEGSKA (reference sequence). CDR3 size: 11 residues. V lost 1 base to trimming and J lost 10 bases, with 8 bases between them.

A few counts support this clone. The chain joins TRBV15 to TRBJ2-7; possibly TRBD1 for D (6 bases). Germline assignment: CDR1 LNHNV and CDR2 YYDKDF (reference sequence). The V and J ends lost 4 bases and 2 bases respectively, with 12 bases between them. The CDR3 covers 14 residues. CDR3 residues: CATSNLRGPYEQYF. The CDR3 nucleotides read TGTGCCACCAGCAACCTCAGGGGACCCTACGAGCAGTACTTC.

This chain connects TRBV30 to TRBJ1-6; D gene ambiguous. This CDR3 is 11 amino acids long. V was cut by 2 bases and J by 9 bases, with 5 bases left in between. The V gene's germline CDR1 is GTSNPN and CDR2 SVGIG (reference sequence). CDR3 loop: CAWSTGSPLHF. The DNA for the CDR3 is TGTGCCTGGAGTACGGGTTCACCCCTCCACTTT.

The V and J genes are TRBV19 and TRBJ1-5, with D unresolved. Between the trimmed V and J ends, which lost 7 bases and 3 bases, there was a span of 19 bases. CDR1 and CDR2 from the germline V gene are LNHDA and SQIVND (reference sequence). There are 16 residues in the CDR3. CDR3 region: CASTTEMGRVNQPQHF. DNA for the CDR3: TGTGCCAGTACCACCGAGATGGGCCGAGTCAATCAGCCCCAGCATTTT.

This sequence joins TRBV30 and TRBJ1-4, with D tentatively TRBD1 (5 bases). Trimming left V 3 bases short and J 4 bases short, with 15 bases between. This CDR3 has 15 amino acids. Germline loops: CDR1 GTSNPN, CDR2 SVGIG (reference sequence). This CDR3 reads CAWSEFRGGNEKLFF. The DNA of the CDR3 is TGTGCCTGGAGCGAATTCCGGGGGGGTAATGAAAAACTGTTTTTT.

The V gene is TRBV2, the J gene TRBJ1-3; D gene unclear. CDR1 and CDR2 from the germline V gene are SNHLY and FYNNEI. The germline V and J ends were trimmed by 6 bases and 0 bases, with 9 bases remaining between them. This CDR3 comprises 14 residues. The DNA for the CDR3 is TGTGCCAGCAGGTCCGGGTCCTCTGGAAACACCATATATTTT. Its protein is CASRSGSSGNTIYF.

The chain employs TRBV4-2 and TRBJ2-7; TRBD1 matches at 7 bases. The ends lost 3 bases at V and 4 bases at J; junction bases unmatched: 15. The CDR3 has 17 amino acids. Germline CDR1 is LGHNA and CDR2 is YNFKEQ. The CDR3 region has the DNA TGTGCCAGCAGCCATCACGCCCTCCCGGGACAGACATACGAGCAGTACTTC. Its translation: CASSHHALPGQTYEQYF.

V and J are TRBV6-4 and TRBJ2-1; TRBD2 agrees at 10 bases. Germline CDR1 and CDR2: MRHNA and SNTAGT. The CDR3 length is 15 residues. The V gene end was trimmed by 3 bases and the J gene end by 10 bases; junction bases not matched to a gene: 9. CDR3 region: CASSEGTSAPGEQFF. The CDR3 nucleotides read TGTGCCAGCAGTGAGGGGACTAGCGCTCCAGGGGAGCAGTTCTTC.

CDR3 DNA sequence: TGTGCCTGGAGTCCGGCGGGAGAGACCCAGTACTTC. It translates to CAWSPAGETQYF. The V gene is TRBV30, the J gene TRBJ2-5, with D perhaps TRBD2 (5 bases). The germline gives CDR1 GTSNPN, CDR2 SVGIG (reference sequence). V shed 2 bases and J shed 4 bases, with 8 bases lying between them. This CDR3 contains 12 residues. Based on the CDR3 plus reference TRBV30 and TRBJ2-5, the full variable domain is SQTIHQWPATLVQPVGSPLSLECTVEGTSNPNLYWYRQAAGRGLQLLFYSVGIGQISSEVPQNLSASRPQDRQFILSSKKLLLSDSGFYLCAWSPAGETQYFGPGTRLLVL.

Only a few counts were recorded for this clone. The genes are TRBV19 and TRBJ1-5; D call uncertain. V was shortened by 2 bases and J by 6 bases, with 17 bases between the two germline ends. Germline V lookup: CDR1 LNHDA, CDR2 SQIVND (reference sequence). The CDR3 is 16 amino acids. The CDR3 loop reads CASSISSRGGGQPQHF. The CDR3 region has the DNA TGTGCCAGTAGTATAAGCTCTCGTGGTGGCGGTCAGCCCCAGCATTTT.

The chain is built from TRBV7-9 and TRBJ2-1, with D tentatively TRBD2 (6 bases). Trimming took off 4 bases at V and 3 bases at J, with 16 bases between the two ends. Germline V gene sequence: CDR1 SEHNR, CDR2 FQNEAQ (reference sequence). The CDR3 is 16 residues long. The CDR3 loop reads CASSSPTAGYYNEQFF. The DNA for the CDR3 is TGTGCCAGCAGCTCGCCTACGGCGGGGTACTACAATGAGCAGTTCTTC. The complete variable domain, with remaining parts taken from reference TRBV7-9 and TRBJ2-1, reads DTGVSQNPRHKITKRGQNVTFRCDPISEHNRLYWYRQTLGQGPEFLTYFQNEAQLEKSRLLSDRFSAERPKGSFSTLEIQRTEQGDSAMYLCASSSPTAGYYNEQFFGPGTRLTVL.

Comments on this clone: Other nucleotide sequences from this sample produce the same CDR3. The CDR3 DNA sequence: TGCAGCGTTGGGAGGGTATTGAACACTGAAGCTTTCTTT. Translating gives CSVGRVLNTEAFF. This chain uses TRBV29-1 with TRBJ1-1; D call uncertain. Trimming shortened V by 4 bases and J by 0 bases, and 9 bases separated the two germline ends. Germline V gives CDR1 SQVTM, CDR2 ANQGSEA. This CDR3 comprises 13 residues.

V gene TRBV11-1 combines with J gene TRBJ2-5, with TRBD2 matching over 9 bases. The J call is uncertain, as TRBJ2-7 better fits the DNA end. This CDR3 has 15 amino acids. The germline gives CDR1 SGHAT, CDR2 FQDESV (reference sequence). The CDR3 DNA is TGTGCCAGCAGCTCTCCGACTAGCGGAGCCTACGAGCAGTACTTC. It specifies CASSSPTSGAYEQYF.

The chain carries TRBV15 and TRBJ1-4, with TRBD1 as a possible D gene (6 bases). Germline values: CDR1 LNHNV, CDR2 YYDKDF (reference sequence). The V end was cut by 4 bases, the J end by 5 bases, with 11 bases between. The CDR3 extends over 14 amino acids. Here the CDR3 DNA reads TGTGCCACCAGCATACAGGGAGTAAATGAAAAACTGTTTTTT. Protein sequence: CATSIQGVNEKLFF.

This clone was seen once. The rearrangement links TRBV25-1 to TRBJ2-4; 10 nucleotides align to TRBD1. V lost 0 bases to trimming and J lost 0 bases; unmatched junction nucleotides: 2. Germline CDR1 is MGHDK and CDR2 is SYGVNS. The CDR3 spans 17 residues. CDR3 in DNA: TGTGCCAGCAGTGAATACGGGACAGGGGAAGCCAAAAACATTCAGTACTTC. As protein: CASSEYGTGEAKNIQYF.

This clone was counted only a few times. The CDR3 region has the DNA TGCGCCAGCAGCCAAGCCACCGCCTGGGGGCAGAAAGGCTATGGCTACACCTTC. It codes for CASSQATAWGQKGYGYTF. This rearrangement joins TRBV4-1 to TRBJ1-2; D possibly corresponds to TRBD1 (6 bases). The CDR3 length is 18 residues. Deletions cut 1 base from V and 4 bases from J, with 22 bases between. The germline V gene encodes CDR1 MGHRA and CDR2 YSYEKL.

The V gene is TRBV15, the J gene TRBJ2-1, with 8 positions matching TRBD2. Germline V gene lookup returns CDR1 LNHNV and CDR2 YYDKDF (reference sequence). The V segment lost 0 bases and the J segment 6 bases; nucleotides outside the gene matches: 7. The CDR3 consists of 16 residues. This CDR3 is CATSRDGAGGGNEQFF. The CDR3 bases are TGTGCCACCAGCAGAGATGGGGCGGGGGGTGGCAATGAGCAGTTCTTC.

This sequence joins TRBV6-1 and TRBJ1-2; perhaps TRBD1 as D (5 bases). The V gene lost 5 bases and the J gene lost 2 bases, with 12 bases spanning the gap. Germline lookup yields CDR1 MNHNS and CDR2 SASEGT. The CDR3 contains 14 residues. The CDR3 bases are TGTGCCAGCAGTAGGAGGGGCGCGAACTATGGCTACACCTTC. The encoded protein is CASSRRGANYGYTF.

The rearrangement links TRBV9 to TRBJ2-3, with TRBD2 as a possible D gene (6 bases). Germline V gives CDR1 SGDLS, CDR2 YYNGEE. The ends were cut back, 0 bases at V and 3 bases at J, with 11 bases in the middle. The CDR3 runs 15 residues. CDR3 DNA: TGTGCCAGCAGCGTAGCGCAGCGGGCAACAGATACGCAGTATTTT. Translated: CASSVAQRATDTQYF.

The rearrangement uses TRBV5-4 and TRBJ1-2, with 10 nucleotides matching TRBD1. The CDR3 is 14 residues long. With V trimmed by 3 bases and J by 4 bases, 3 bases remained unmatched. Germline V gene sequence: CDR1 SGHNT, CDR2 YYREEE (reference sequence). CDR3 sequence (DNA): TGTGCCAGCAGCTCGACAGGGGGCGGCTATGGCTACACCTTC. This translates into CASSSTGGGYGYTF.

The CDR3 DNA is TGTGCCAGTAGGGATAGCGGGACCTACGAGCAGTACTTC. As protein: CASRDSGTYEQYF. The chain recombines TRBV19 with TRBJ2-7, with 8 bases aligning to TRBD2. The junction had 3 bases not matched to a gene; V was cut back by 6 bases and J by 2 bases. Germline CDR1 LNHDA, CDR2 SQIVND (reference sequence). This CDR3 is built from 13 residues. Complete variable domain (other parts from reference TRBV19 and TRBJ2-7): DGGITQSPKYLFRKEGQNVTLSCEQNLNHDAMYWYRQDPGQGLRLIYYSQIVNDFQKGDIAEGYSVSREKKESFPLTVTSAQKNPTAFYLCASRDSGTYEQYFGPGTRLTVT.

The CDR3 here is CASSRDIDTGELFF. Here the CDR3 DNA reads TGCGCCAGCAGTCGGGACATCGACACCGGGGAGCTGTTTTTT. The rearrangement joins TRBV5-1 to TRBJ2-2; the D gene is possibly TRBD1 (6 bases). This CDR3 is 14 amino acids long. Per germline, CDR1 SGHRS and CDR2 YFSETQ. Trimming pared 5 bases from V and 3 bases from J, leaving 11 bases between.